This T cell receptor (beta chain) was profiled in a study of PD-L1 blockade in urothelial cancer. Overall study: About 85% of the 29 patients were men whose urothelial cancer was bladder-origin. The median number of T cells present in blood samples was 140,000 to 150,000. Before enrollment, 0 to 3 chemotherapy regimens had been given to patients.

Losses at the gene ends were 5 bases for V and 2 bases for J; bases not matched to a gene: 4. The CDR3 contains 15 residues. Looked up from germline, CDR1 is SGHTA and CDR2 is FQGNSA. TCRdb's table, derived via immunoSEQ multiplex PCR, lists solely in-frame clones and lacks some. The sample gives some 76,000 clones, around nine tenths of which show up once; 3.4% is in the top ten. Patients were diagnosed with urothelial carcinoma, either locally advanced or metastatic. V and J are TRBV7-2 and TRBJ2-7, with TRBD2 matching over 12 bases. This TCR derives from a man aged 60 to 75 with urothelial cancer. The material sequenced was PBMCs, taken around atezolizumab (anti-PD-L1) treatment. The CDR3 nucleotides are TGTGCCAGCAGCAAAGGACTAGCGGGAACCTACGAGCAGTACTTC. Its translation is CASSKGLAGTYEQYF.